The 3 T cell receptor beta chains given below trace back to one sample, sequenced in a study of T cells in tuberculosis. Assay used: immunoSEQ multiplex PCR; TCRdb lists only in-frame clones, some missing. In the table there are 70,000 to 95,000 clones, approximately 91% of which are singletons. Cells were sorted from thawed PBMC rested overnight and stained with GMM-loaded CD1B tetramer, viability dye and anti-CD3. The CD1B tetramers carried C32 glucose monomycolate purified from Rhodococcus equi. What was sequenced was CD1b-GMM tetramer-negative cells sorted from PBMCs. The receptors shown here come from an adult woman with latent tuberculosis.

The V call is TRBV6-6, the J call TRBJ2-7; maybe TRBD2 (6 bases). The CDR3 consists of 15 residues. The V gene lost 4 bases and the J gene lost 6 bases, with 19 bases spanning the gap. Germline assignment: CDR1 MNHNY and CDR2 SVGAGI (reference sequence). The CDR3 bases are TGTGCCAGCAGTTCCTGGCGGGGTTTGTCGGCCGAGCAGTACTTC. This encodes CASSSWRGLSAEQYF.

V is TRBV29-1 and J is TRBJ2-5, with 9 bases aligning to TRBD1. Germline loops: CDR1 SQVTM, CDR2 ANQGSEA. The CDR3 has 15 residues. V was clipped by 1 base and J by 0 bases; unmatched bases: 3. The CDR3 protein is CSVEVRDRDQETQYF. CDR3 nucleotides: TGCAGCGTTGAAGTACGGGACAGGGACCAAGAGACCCAGTACTTC.

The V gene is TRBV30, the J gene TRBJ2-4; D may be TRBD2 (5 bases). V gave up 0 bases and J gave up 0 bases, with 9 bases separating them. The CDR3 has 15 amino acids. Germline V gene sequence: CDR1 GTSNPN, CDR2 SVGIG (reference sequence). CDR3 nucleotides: TGTGCCTGGAGTGTTAGAGGGTTAGCCAAAAACATTCAGTACTTC. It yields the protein CAWSVRGLAKNIQYF.